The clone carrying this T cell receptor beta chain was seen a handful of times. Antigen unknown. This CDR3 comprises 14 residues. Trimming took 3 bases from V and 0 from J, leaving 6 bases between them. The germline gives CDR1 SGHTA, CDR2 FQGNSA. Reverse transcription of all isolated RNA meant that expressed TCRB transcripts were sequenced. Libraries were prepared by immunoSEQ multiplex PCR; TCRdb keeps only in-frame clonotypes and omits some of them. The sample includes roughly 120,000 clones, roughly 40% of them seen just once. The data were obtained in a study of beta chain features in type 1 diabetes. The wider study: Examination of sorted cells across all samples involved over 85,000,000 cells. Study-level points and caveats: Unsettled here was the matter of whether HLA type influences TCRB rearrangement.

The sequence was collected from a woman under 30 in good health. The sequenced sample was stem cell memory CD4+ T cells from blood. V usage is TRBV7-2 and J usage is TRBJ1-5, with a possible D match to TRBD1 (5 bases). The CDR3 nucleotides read TGTGCCAGCAGCTTGCAGGGTAGCAATCAGCCCCAGCATTTT. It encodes CASSLQGSNQPQHF.